The 16 T cell receptor beta chains in this list originate from one sample, sequenced in a study of shared clonotypes between healthy human individuals. Assay used: immunoSEQ multiplex PCR; TCRdb lists only in-frame clones, some missing. The table includes roughly 2,300,000 clones, under 95% detected once. The sample comprised naive CD4+ T cells from PBMCs. The subset is: CD45RA+ positively selected. The source is a man aged 18 to 29 in good health. Some clones in this sample may be carry-over from other donors' samples.

The rearrangement links TRBV28 to TRBJ2-7, with 15 bases fitting TRBD2. The CDR3 runs 16 residues. CDR1 and CDR2 from the germline V gene are MDHEN and SYDVKM. After removal of 4 bases from V and 6 bases from J, the junction contained 7 bases not matched to a gene. DNA for the CDR3: TGTGCCAGCAGTTCTAGGACTAGCGGGAGGGTCTTCGAGCAGTACTTC. Translation: CASSSRTSGRVFEQYF.

CDR3 coding DNA: TGTGCCAGCAGTTTATGGGAAGGAGGGGTCTCTGGCTACACCTTC. This codes for CASSLWEGGVSGYTF. The gene calls are TRBV6-5 and TRBJ1-2; a weak D match, TRBD1 (5 bases). CDR1 is MNHEY, CDR2 SVGAGI, per germline. The CDR3 runs to 15 residues. Trimming shortened V by 4 bases and J by 7 bases, and 19 bases separated the two germline ends.

This clone was counted a few times. This rearrangement joins TRBV7-9 to TRBJ1-4; 7 nucleotides agree with TRBD1. The V gene's germline CDR1 is SEHNR and CDR2 FQNEAQ (reference sequence). The J segment lost 8 bases and the V segment lost 1 base, leaving 7 bases of the junction unmatched. This CDR3 region has 15 residues. The CDR3 protein is CASSLGQGDEEKLFF. The CDR3 bases are TGTGCCAGCAGCTTAGGACAGGGCGACGAGGAAAAACTGTTTTTT.

The rearrangement links TRBV7-9 to TRBJ1-2; D is unclear. The CDR3 extends over 13 amino acids. V dropped 1 base and J dropped 5 bases, with 8 bases sitting between them. CDR1 is SEHNR, CDR2 FQNEAQ, per germline (reference sequence). The CDR3 here is CASSLGVVYGYTF. The CDR3 DNA sequence: TGTGCCAGCAGCTTAGGGGTAGTGTATGGCTACACCTTC.

The rearrangement links TRBV28 to TRBJ1-4; 7 bases are shared with TRBD1. This CDR3 region has 11 residues. J was trimmed by 16 bases and V by 8 bases; bases with no gene match: 10. The germline CDR1 and CDR2 sequences are MDHEN and SYDVKM. The CDR3 nucleotides read TGTGCCAGCGGCTCCCGGGACAGTAGGTTTTTT. The encoded protein is CASGSRDSRFF.

The V call is TRBV6-5, the J call TRBJ2-7; D is unclear. This CDR3 is 11 amino acids long. Trimming stripped 6 bases from V and 3 bases from J, with 6 bases between. Germline lookup yields CDR1 MNHEY and CDR2 SVGAGI. The CDR3 spells CASSSFYEQYF. CDR3 coding DNA: TGTGCCAGCAGCTCATTCTACGAGCAGTACTTC.

The chain carries TRBV28 and TRBJ2-1; D possibly uses TRBD1 or TRBD2 (6 bases each). The CDR3 runs to 15 residues. Germline CDR1 reads MDHEN; CDR2 reads SYDVKM. V lost 7 bases, J lost 4 bases, and 17 bases lay in between. CDR3 in DNA: TGTGCCAGCACCCCTCCAACGGGGGCTTACAATGAGCAGTTCTTC. Protein: CASTPPTGAYNEQFF.

This clone was observed a few times. Other DNA sequences from this sample encode an identical CDR3 as well. The rearrangement uses TRBV5-1 and TRBJ1-1; the D is unclear. V dropped 0 bases and J dropped 0 bases, with 6 bases sitting between them. The CDR3 consists of 14 residues. Looked up from germline, CDR1 is SGHRS and CDR2 is YFSETQ. In nucleotides, the CDR3 is TGCGCCAGCAGCTTGGAAGGGCTGAACACTGAAGCTTTCTTT. Protein sequence: CASSLEGLNTEAFF. Combining the CDR3 with reference TRBV5-1 and TRBJ1-1 gives the whole variable domain KAGVTQTPRYLIKTRGQQVTLSCSPISGHRSVSWYQQTPGQGLQFLFEYFSETQRNKGNFPGRFSGRQFSNSRSEMNVSTLELGDSALYLCASSLEGLNTEAFFGQGTRLTVV.

A note on this clone: The sample has other DNA sequences that encode this CDR3 too. The rearrangement uses TRBV28 and TRBJ1-1; 7 nucleotides match TRBD1. This CDR3 spans 12 amino acids. The germline V gene has CDR1 MDHEN and CDR2 SYDVKM. Trimming at V came to 6 bases and at J to 4 bases, leaving 2 bases not matched to a gene. The CDR3 loop is CASSRGGTEAFF. DNA of the CDR3: TGTGCCAGCAGCAGGGGGGGCACTGAAGCTTTCTTT.

The rearrangement joins TRBV2 to TRBJ2-2; no clear D. The CDR3 loop spans 13 amino acids. V lost 7 bases, J lost 5 bases, and 11 bases lay in between. Germline loops: CDR1 SNHLY, CDR2 FYNNEI. CDR3 in amino acids: CASNPASTGELFF. As DNA, the CDR3 is TGTGCCAGCAACCCAGCTTCAACCGGGGAGCTGTTTTTT.

The chain carries TRBV15 and TRBJ2-3, with D perhaps TRBD1 (5 bases). Trimming took 2 bases from V and 0 from J, leaving 12 bases between them. This CDR3 comprises 16 residues. Germline V CDR1 and CDR2: LNHNV, YYDKDF (reference sequence). CDR3 loop: CATSRLAGISTDTQYF. The DNA of the CDR3 is TGTGCCACCAGCAGACTCGCAGGGATTAGCACAGATACGCAGTATTTT.

This clone was seen only a few times. V usage is TRBV29-1 and J usage is TRBJ1-1, with 8 bases fitting TRBD1. V gave up 6 bases and J gave up 5 bases; unmatched junction bases: 5. This CDR3 region has 12 residues. Germline V CDR1 and CDR2: SQVTM, ANQGSEA. CDR3 region: CSVSNRGTEAFF. The DNA for the CDR3 is TGCAGCGTATCAAACAGGGGGACTGAAGCTTTCTTT.

This chain connects TRBV5-4 to TRBJ2-7; D uncertain. This CDR3 comprises 11 residues. V was cut by 1 base and J by 6 bases, with 5 bases left in between. The germline gives CDR1 SGHNT, CDR2 YYREEE (reference sequence). The CDR3 DNA sequence: TGTGCCAGCAGCTTGAATTTCGAGCAGTACTTC. Its translation: CASSLNFEQYF.

The chain recombines TRBV7-2 with TRBJ1-5; 9 nucleotides agree with TRBD1. CDR1 is SGHTA, CDR2 FQGNSA, per germline. V trimming: 6 bases; J trimming: 6 bases; junction bases outside the gene matches: 6. The CDR3 runs to 14 residues. The CDR3 DNA reads TGTGCCAGCAGGGGACAGGGATTGAGTCAGCCCCAGCATTTT. It encodes CASRGQGLSQPQHF.

The rearrangement joins TRBV6-1 to TRBJ2-4; maybe TRBD1 (6 bases). There are 15 residues in the CDR3. V lost 0 bases and J 5 bases, leaving 11 bases between the germline ends. Germline values: CDR1 MNHNS, CDR2 SASEGT. The CDR3, as DNA: TGTGCCAGCAGTGAAGCATCAGGGGACGAAAACATTCAGTACTTC. This sequence encodes CASSEASGDENIQYF.

This clone has just a few counts. The CDR3 sequence: CASSVAAGLSEQYF. Written as DNA, the CDR3 is TGTGCCAGCAGCGTAGCTGCGGGGCTGAGCGAGCAGTACTTC. This chain uses TRBV9 with TRBJ2-7; D perhaps matches TRBD2 (6 bases). V was pared by 0 bases and J by 6 bases, with 13 bases between. Germline CDR1 is SGDLS and CDR2 is YYNGEE. The CDR3 totals 14 residues.